Below, 27 T cell receptor beta chains from the same sample are listed, as sequenced in a study of cytomegalovirus exposure and HLA in healthy donors. It was with 60 Vbeta and 13 Jbeta primers that the PCR ran. Sequencing used immunoSEQ multiplex PCR; TCRdb keeps in-frame clones, though not all of them. This table has 130,000 to 150,000 clones, 74% appearing once. Material for sequencing was PBMCs. These receptors originate from a man aged 18 to 29 in good health and CMV-seropositive.

In this sample, this clone turned up once. The chain uses TRBV5-4 and TRBJ2-2; 11 bases line up with TRBD2. This CDR3 spans 16 amino acids. Trimming at V came to 1 base and at J to 4 bases, leaving 3 bases not matched to a gene. The germline V gene has CDR1 SGHNT and CDR2 YYREEE (reference sequence). The CDR3 protein is CASSLMLAGGTGELFF. For the CDR3, the DNA is TGTGCCAGCAGCTTGATGCTAGCGGGAGGCACCGGGGAGCTGTTTTTT.

This rearrangement joins TRBV7-9 to TRBJ2-7; possible D gene TRBD1, 6 bases. The CDR3 loop spans 13 amino acids. V was pared by 5 bases and J by 4 bases, with 12 bases between. From germline, CDR1 is SEHNR and CDR2 FQNEAQ (reference sequence). CDR3 region: CASSPGHHYEQYF. The CDR3 bases are TGTGCCAGCAGCCCGGGACACCATTACGAGCAGTACTTC.

The table lists this clone with a few counts. This CDR3 is CATSSYTGELFF. The CDR3 bases are TGTGCCACCAGCAGCTACACCGGGGAGCTGTTTTTT. The J gene is TRBJ2-2, the V gene TRBV15; D call uncertain. In germline, CDR1 is LNHNV, CDR2 YYDKDF (reference sequence). This CDR3 contains 12 residues. V was trimmed by 3 bases and J by 3 bases, leaving 2 bases between them.

The rearrangement links TRBV5-1 to TRBJ1-2; D uncertain. V lost 4 bases to trimming and J lost 8 bases, with 15 bases between them. The CDR3 totals 13 residues. The germline V gene has CDR1 SGHRS and CDR2 YFSETQ. The CDR3, as DNA: TGCGCCAGCAGCCGGGAGGGTGGTCCCGGCTACACCTTC. It encodes CASSREGGPGYTF.

This sequence joins TRBV7-3 and TRBJ2-5; TRBD2 is a possible D gene (6 bases). Per the germline V gene, CDR1 is SGHTA and CDR2 is FQGTGA. V lost 1 base, J lost 9 bases, and 12 bases lay in between. The CDR3 contains 13 residues. CDR3 residues: CASSLMGGGSQYF. In DNA, the CDR3 is TGTGCCAGCAGCTTAATGGGTGGGGGGTCCCAGTACTTC.

This sequence joins TRBV6-6 and TRBJ1-1; unclear D gene. The CDR3 is made up of 13 amino acids. Trimming cost V 10 bases and J 4 bases, with 16 bases left between them. CDR1 MNHNY and CDR2 SVGAGI come from the germline V gene (reference sequence). This CDR3 is CATRKDLVTEAFF. CDR3 DNA: TGTGCCACCCGAAAGGACTTGGTCACTGAAGCTTTCTTT.

Concerning this clone: This may be a read error: a much more frequent sequence differs by one nucleotide. The chain is built from TRBV6-1 and TRBJ2-1; 12 positions match TRBD2. Germline V CDR1 and CDR2: MNHNS, SASEGT. V lost 5 bases, J lost 2 bases, and 1 base stayed unmatched. The CDR3 consists of 15 residues. The CDR3 region is CASSWTSGTYNEQFF. DNA of the CDR3: TGTGCCAGCAGTTGGACTAGCGGGACCTACAATGAGCAGTTCTTC.

This chain uses TRBV9 with TRBJ2-1; D might be TRBD1 (5 bases). There are 16 residues in the CDR3. Deletions cut 0 bases from V and 0 bases from J, with 10 bases between. Germline loops: CDR1 SGDLS, CDR2 YYNGEE. Here the CDR3 reads CASSVVGASSYNEQFF. In nucleotides, the CDR3 is TGTGCCAGCAGCGTAGTAGGGGCCAGCTCCTACAATGAGCAGTTCTTC.

V gene TRBV6-4 combines with J gene TRBJ2-1; 9 nucleotides line up with TRBD2. CDR1 is MRHNA and CDR2 is SNTAGT in the germline V gene. The CDR3 runs 15 residues. Unmatched junction bases numbered 5, after V lost 8 bases and J lost 0 bases. CDR3 sequence (DNA): TGTGCCAGCTCCCGACTAGCGGACTCCTACAATGAGCAGTTCTTC. Translating it yields CASSRLADSYNEQFF.

The chain employs TRBV20-1 and TRBJ1-1; no reliable D call. Trimming stripped 3 bases from V and 11 bases from J, with 13 bases between. The CDR3 has 11 residues. Germline-derived CDR1 and CDR2 are DFQATT and SNEGSKA (reference sequence). In nucleotides, the CDR3 is TGCAGTGCTAGCGCCGTTCTAAGCGCTTTCTTT. Its translation is CSASAVLSAFF.

This clone was seen a handful of times. The chain combines TRBV7-6 with TRBJ1-6, with 7 bases identical to TRBD1. Looked up from germline, CDR1 is SGHVS and CDR2 is FNYEAQ. The CDR3 is 14 amino acids. The J segment lost 7 bases and the V segment lost 2 bases, leaving 2 bases of the junction unmatched. DNA for the CDR3: TGTGCCAGCAGCTTAACCAGGGGGAATTCACCCCTCCACTTT. Translated: CASSLTRGNSPLHF.

This rearrangement joins TRBV5-8 to TRBJ2-5; 8 bases fit TRBD2. Germline-derived CDR1 and CDR2 are SGHTS and YDEGEE. CDR3 length: 14 residues. Trimming cost V 2 bases and J 5 bases; bases outside gene matches: 5. This CDR3 is CASSFGSSGETQYF. CDR3 bases: TGTGCCAGCAGCTTTGGTTCTAGCGGGGAGACCCAGTACTTC.

The chain has TRBV7-9 and TRBJ2-1; perhaps TRBD2 as D (6 bases). The CDR3 has 14 residues. V lost 3 bases, J lost 1 base, and 7 bases lay in between. Looked up from germline, CDR1 is SEHNR and CDR2 is FQNEAQ (reference sequence). CDR3 DNA: TGTGCCAGCAGCTTCGGGGGATCCTACAATGAGCAGTTCTTC. The encoded protein is CASSFGGSYNEQFF.

This clone was detected only a few times. V usage is TRBV28 and J usage is TRBJ1-5, with TRBD1 matching 8 bases. The germline CDR1 and CDR2 sequences are MDHEN and SYDVKM. The CDR3 length is 19 residues. The J segment lost 1 base and the V segment lost 6 bases, leaving 17 bases of the junction unmatched. The CDR3 DNA follows: TGTGCCAGCAGCCCCCTCCGGGGGACAGGTAGTGGGAGCAATCAGCCCCAGCATTTT. This codes for CASSPLRGTGSGSNQPQHF.

The rearrangement links TRBV18 to TRBJ2-7, with TRBD2 matching over 7 bases. The CDR3 is 16 amino acids. Unmatched junction bases numbered 12, after V lost 3 bases and J lost 4 bases. Germline CDR1 and CDR2: KGHSH and LQKENI. The CDR3 sequence is CASSPLSGADSYEQYF. CDR3 coding DNA: TGTGCCAGCTCACCCCTAAGCGGGGCAGACTCTTACGAGCAGTACTTC.

J is TRBJ1-5 and V is TRBV19, with D unresolved. Germline V gives CDR1 LNHDA, CDR2 SQIVND (reference sequence). CDR3 length: 16 amino acids. Trimming cost V 6 bases and J 4 bases, with 19 bases left between them. The CDR3 sequence is CASSPGFEVSNQPQHF. For the CDR3, the DNA is TGTGCCAGTAGCCCCGGGTTCGAGGTCTCTAATCAGCCCCAGCATTTT.

V and J are TRBV15 and TRBJ1-4; D is unclear. From germline, CDR1 is LNHNV and CDR2 YYDKDF (reference sequence). Deletions cut 1 base from V and 8 bases from J, with 14 bases between. This CDR3 region has 15 residues. The CDR3 DNA reads TGTGCCACCAGCAGAGCCCTTACGGAGGGAGAAAAACTGTTTTTT. Its translation: CATSRALTEGEKLFF.

V and J are TRBV28 and TRBJ2-5, with 7 bases identical to TRBD1. CDR3 length: 16 residues. The ends lost 1 base at V and 4 bases at J; junction bases unmatched: 9. The germline CDR1 and CDR2 sequences are MDHEN and SYDVKM. Here the CDR3 DNA reads TGTGCCAGCAGTTTATTTAGTGACAGGGTGTTAGAGACCCAGTACTTC. It specifies CASSLFSDRVLETQYF.

The genes are TRBV5-4 and TRBJ2-2, with TRBD1 as a possible D gene (5 bases). There are 14 residues in the CDR3. V was cut by 3 bases and J by 6 bases, with 12 bases left in between. The germline CDR1 and CDR2 sequences are SGHNT and YYREEE (reference sequence). In DNA form, the CDR3 reads TGTGCCAGCAGCTATCTAGGCAGGGCCGGGGAGCTGTTTTTT. This sequence encodes CASSYLGRAGELFF.

The chain joins TRBV10-3 to TRBJ2-7, with 9 bases matching TRBD1. V lost 7 bases and J lost 3; bases outside the gene matches: 7. This CDR3 has 14 residues. Germline-derived CDR1 and CDR2 are ENHRY and SYGVKD. The DNA for the CDR3 is TGTGCCATCACCAAAGCGGACAGGGGCTACGAGCAGTACTTC. Amino acid sequence: CAITKADRGYEQYF.

The rearrangement uses TRBV18 and TRBJ2-5; D is perhaps TRBD1 (7 bases). The V gene lost 2 bases and the J gene lost 3 bases, with 13 bases spanning the gap. Per germline, CDR1 KGHSH and CDR2 LQKENI. The CDR3 sequence is 15 residues long. CDR3 coding DNA: TGTGCCAGCTCACCATTCAGGGGGGCCGAAGAGACCCAGTACTTC. It is translated as CASSPFRGAEETQYF.

This clone was recorded once. This rearrangement joins TRBV6-1 to TRBJ1-2, with D unresolved. The length of the CDR3 is 12 residues. Germline V CDR1 and CDR2: MNHNS, SASEGT. V was trimmed by 2 bases and J by 4 bases, leaving 5 bases between them. DNA for the CDR3: TGTGCCAGCAGTGAAAACTTCTATGGCTACACCTTC. Protein product: CASSENFYGYTF.

The chain links TRBV27 to TRBJ2-3; D unclear. With 4 bases removed from V and 10 bases from J, the gap between germline ends came to 9 bases. The V gene's germline CDR1 is MNHEY and CDR2 SMNVEV (reference sequence). This CDR3 has 11 residues. This CDR3 reads CASSSGLSQYF. As DNA, the CDR3 is TGTGCCAGCAGTTCCGGTCTTTCGCAGTATTTT.

This clone came up a few times. The chain combines TRBV27 with TRBJ2-1; the D is unclear. V was pared by 5 bases and J by 5 bases, with 13 bases between. Germline lookup yields CDR1 MNHEY and CDR2 SMNVEV (reference sequence). The CDR3 has 14 residues. The CDR3: CASSPRLAHNEQFF. The DNA of the CDR3 is TGTGCCAGCAGTCCCAGGTTGGCTCACAATGAGCAGTTCTTC.

This chain uses TRBV15 with TRBJ1-5, with 7 bases identical to TRBD1. This CDR3 is built from 15 residues. Trimming at V came to 7 bases and at J to 0 bases, leaving 6 bases not matched to a gene. CDR1 and CDR2 from the germline V gene are LNHNV and YYDKDF (reference sequence). CDR3 in DNA: TGTGCCACCACCAAAGACAGGGCTAGCAATCAGCCCCAGCATTTT. Encoded protein: CATTKDRASNQPQHF.

V is TRBV27 and J is TRBJ1-6, with D hard to call. The CDR3 is 13 amino acids. Trimming shortened V by 2 bases and J by 5 bases, and 4 bases separated the two germline ends. Germline-derived CDR1 and CDR2 are MNHEY and SMNVEV (reference sequence). The CDR3 here is CASSLGDNSPLHF. CDR3 coding DNA: TGTGCCAGCAGTTTAGGAGATAATTCACCCCTCCACTTT.

V is TRBV6-5 and J is TRBJ2-5, with a tentative D call TRBD1 (6 bases). V shed 2 bases and J shed 0 bases, with 13 bases lying between them. Germline CDR1 reads MNHEY; CDR2 reads SVGAGI. The CDR3 has 16 residues. CDR3 DNA sequence: TGTGCCAGCAGTTACCTGGGGACACTTAACCAAGAGACCCAGTACTTC. It is translated as CASSYLGTLNQETQYF.